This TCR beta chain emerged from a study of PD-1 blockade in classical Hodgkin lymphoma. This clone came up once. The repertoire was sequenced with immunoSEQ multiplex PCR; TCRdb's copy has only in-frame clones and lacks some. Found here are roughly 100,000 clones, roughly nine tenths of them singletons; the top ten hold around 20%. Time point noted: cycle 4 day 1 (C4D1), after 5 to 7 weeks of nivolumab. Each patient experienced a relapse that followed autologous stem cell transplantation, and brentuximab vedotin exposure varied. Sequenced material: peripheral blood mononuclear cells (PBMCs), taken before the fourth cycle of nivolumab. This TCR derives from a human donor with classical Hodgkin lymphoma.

CDR3 protein: CASSERTGRDGYTF. The CDR3 DNA reads as TGTGCCAGCAGCGAGAGGACAGGGAGGGATGGCTACACCTTC. This sequence joins TRBV7-8 and TRBJ1-2, with 8 bases identical to TRBD1. This CDR3 has 14 residues. Germline assignment: CDR1 SGHVS and CDR2 FQNEAQ. J gave up 6 bases and V 5 bases, and 8 bases lay outside the gene matches.